The 17 T cell receptor beta chains below were found in one sample sequenced in a study of T cells in Graves' hyperthyroidism and ophthalmopathy. The investigators amplified TCR beta CDR3 regions from RNA transcripts. The TCR CDR3 was amplified in a first-round RT-PCR using the HTBI primer set. From the multiplex PCR reads, TCRdb called clonotypes with MiXCR, one entry per CDR3 protein. The sample comprises more than 600,000 distinct CDR3 sequences, about a sixth of which are singletons, and around 7.7% rests with the top ten. Sequenced material: blood. The receptors were sampled from a man aged 18 to 30 with Graves' hyperthyroidism.

The chain employs TRBV5-1 and TRBJ2-1; D call uncertain. Germline lookup yields CDR1 SGHRS and CDR2 YFSETQ. The CDR3 is 16 residues long. V was shortened by 0 bases and J by 5 bases, with 15 bases between the two germline ends. CDR3 DNA sequence: TGCGCCAGCAGCTTGGCCTTGCGGCTGATCGACAATGAGCAGTTCTTC. This translates into CASSLALRLIDNEQFF.

The chain has TRBV29-1 and TRBJ2-5; D might be TRBD1 (6 bases). This CDR3 contains 18 residues. Deletions cut 0 bases from V and 5 bases from J, with 25 bases between. Germline CDR1 SQVTM, CDR2 ANQGSEA. CDR3 protein: CSVEDLGGRGLGMETQYF. The DNA of the CDR3 is TGCAGCGTTGAAGATCTTGGGGGCCGGGGATTAGGGATGGAGACCCAGTACTTC.

This clonotype was seen a few times. The chain employs TRBV7-9 and TRBJ2-1; maybe TRBD2 (7 bases). Trimming removed 4 bases at V and 4 bases at J, with 14 bases between. The CDR3 runs 15 residues. Germline-derived CDR1 and CDR2 are SEHNR and FQNEAQ (reference sequence). CDR3 region: CASSSRGGAYNEQFF. CDR3 in DNA: TGTGCCAGCAGCTCTAGGGGGGGCGCTTACAATGAGCAGTTCTTC.

At least ten counts were recorded for this clonotype. At one end, the junction sequence differs from germline, possibly due to a read error. The CDR3 sequence: CASGGQAGNQPQHF. CDR3 sequence (DNA): TGTGCCAGCGGGGGACAGGCCGGCAACCAGCCCCAGCATTTT. The chain uses TRBV10-3 and TRBJ1-5; 8 bases agree with TRBD1. Germline lookup yields CDR1 ENHRY and CDR2 SYGVKD. This CDR3 spans 14 amino acids.

This clonotype has ten or more counts. This CDR3 reads CSARTSGTGSQYF. In nucleotides, the CDR3 is TGCAGCGCGAGGACTAGCGGGACGGGCTCGCAGTATTTT. The rearrangement links TRBV29-1 to TRBJ2-3, with 12 bases identical to TRBD2. J gave up 10 bases and V 7 bases, and 9 bases lay outside the gene matches. This CDR3 is 13 amino acids long. CDR1 is SQVTM and CDR2 is ANQGSEA in the germline V gene.

The sample holds many counts of this clonotype. The chain has TRBV12-3 or TRBV12-4 and TRBJ2-1, with 10 bases identical to TRBD2. This CDR3 is 20 amino acids long. The V segment lost 2 bases and the J segment 0 bases; nucleotides outside the gene matches: 13. Here the CDR3 reads CASSLWSRLAGESSYNEQFF. The CDR3, as DNA: TGTGCCAGCAGTTTATGGTCCCGCCTAGCGGGAGAGAGCTCCTACAATGAGCAGTTCTTC.

This clonotype was found many times. The chain joins TRBV3-1 to TRBJ2-2, with D perhaps given as TRBD1 or TRBD2 (5 bases each). Between the trimmed V and J ends, which lost 1 base and 5 bases, there was a span of 26 bases. This CDR3 has 20 residues. Germline assignment: CDR1 LGHDT and CDR2 YNNKEL (reference sequence). The CDR3: CASSQALVTVRDRSTGELFF. CDR3 DNA sequence: TGTGCCAGCAGCCAAGCGTTGGTGACAGTGAGGGATAGATCGACCGGGGAGCTGTTTTTT.

This clonotype was found many times. The chain uses TRBV12-5 and TRBJ2-1; 12 bases line up with TRBD2. Germline V gives CDR1 LGHNT, CDR2 FRNRAP. V dropped 1 base and J dropped 0; count of bases not matched to a gene: 7. The CDR3 consists of 19 residues. CDR3 bases: TGTGCTAGTGGTTTGGAGGGACTAGCGGGCGCCCACTCCTACAATGAGCAGTTCTTC. Amino acids: CASGLEGLAGAHSYNEQFF.

Only a few counts were recorded for this clonotype. The CDR3 region has the DNA TGTGCCAGCAGCCGAAGGGCTCAGGGGGGGGAGGCCCCCTACAATGAGCAGTTCTTC. The encoded protein is CASSRRAQGGEAPYNEQFF. This sequence joins TRBV4-2 and TRBJ2-1; D is perhaps TRBD1 or TRBD2 (7 bases each). Deletions cut 4 bases from V and 2 bases from J, with 24 bases between. Germline V gene data show CDR1 as LGHNA and CDR2 as YNFKEQ. The length of the CDR3 is 19 residues.

This clonotype was counted between two and nine times. This rearrangement joins TRBV18 to TRBJ2-2; the D is unclear. Trimming took 3 bases from V and 7 from J, leaving 6 bases between them. CDR3 length: 12 residues. Germline V gene data show CDR1 as KGHSH and CDR2 as LQKENI. CDR3 residues: CASSPGLGELFF. For the CDR3, the DNA is TGTGCCAGCTCACCCGGTCTCGGGGAGCTGTTTTTT.

The V call is TRBV11-1, the J call TRBJ2-1; 7 nucleotides agree with TRBD2. With V trimmed by 2 bases and J by 10 bases, 5 bases remained unmatched. Germline V gene lookup returns CDR1 SGHAT and CDR2 FQDESV (reference sequence). This CDR3 is built from 13 residues. The CDR3 loop reads CASSLSGGYEQFF. The DNA of the CDR3 is TGTGCCAGCAGCTTATCCGGGGGGTACGAGCAGTTCTTC.

This clonotype was detected ten times or more. The chain combines TRBV20-1 with TRBJ2-3, with TRBD2 identical over 13 bases. This CDR3 region has 17 residues. The J segment lost 2 bases and the V segment lost 2 bases, leaving 7 bases of the junction unmatched. Germline V lookup: CDR1 DFQATT, CDR2 SNEGSKA (reference sequence). The chain's CDR3 is CSARLSGTSGNTDTQYF. CDR3 DNA sequence: TGCAGTGCTAGACTCTCCGGGACTAGCGGGAACACAGATACGCAGTATTTT.

This clonotype was recorded many times. The chain has TRBV18 and TRBJ2-4; 8 nucleotides agree with TRBD2. Germline values: CDR1 KGHSH, CDR2 LQKENI. With 2 bases clipped from V and 3 bases from J, the junction kept 9 bases outside the gene matches. CDR3 length equals 17 residues. The CDR3 spells CASSPIPAGGDKNIQYF. Here the CDR3 DNA reads TGTGCCAGCTCACCAATTCCGGCGGGAGGTGACAAAAACATTCAGTACTTC.

In its sample, this clonotype was seen many times. V usage is TRBV20-1 and J usage is TRBJ2-3, with D unresolved. Germline CDR1 is DFQATT and CDR2 is SNEGSKA (reference sequence). The CDR3 runs 12 residues. The V end lost 6 bases, the J end lost 0 bases, and 7 bases lay between the germline ends. CDR3 region: CSASDSTDTQYF. In DNA, the CDR3 is TGCAGTGCCAGTGACAGCACAGATACGCAGTATTTT.

This clonotype was recorded a few times. The V gene is TRBV20-1, the J gene TRBJ2-1, with TRBD2 identical over 12 bases. CDR1 and CDR2 from the germline V gene are DFQATT and SNEGSKA (reference sequence). The CDR3 runs 16 residues. Trimming removed 3 bases from V and 7 bases from J; junction bases left unmatched: 10. This CDR3 is CSASTGASGRVNEQFF. The CDR3 bases are TGCAGTGCTAGTACGGGGGCTAGCGGGAGGGTTAATGAGCAGTTCTTC.

The V gene is TRBV6-2 or TRBV6-3, the J gene TRBJ2-6; either TRBD1 or TRBD2 may fit D (5 bases each). The CDR3 is made up of 14 amino acids. The ends were cut back, 11 bases at V and 1 base at J, with 12 bases in the middle. Germline assignment: CDR1 MNHEY and CDR2 SVGEGT. In DNA form, the CDR3 reads TGTGCCGGGTGGGGCGGGTCTGGGGCCAACGTCCTGACTTTC. It is translated as CAGWGGSGANVLTF.

The rearrangement joins TRBV2 to TRBJ2-7; 8 bases line up with TRBD1. Germline V lookup: CDR1 SNHLY, CDR2 FYNNEI. V dropped 1 base and J dropped 8; count of bases not matched to a gene: 7. This CDR3 has 14 amino acids. The CDR3 sequence is CASSEGTGLKQQYF. Here the CDR3 DNA reads TGTGCCAGCAGTGAAGGGACAGGGTTAAAGCAGCAGTACTTC.